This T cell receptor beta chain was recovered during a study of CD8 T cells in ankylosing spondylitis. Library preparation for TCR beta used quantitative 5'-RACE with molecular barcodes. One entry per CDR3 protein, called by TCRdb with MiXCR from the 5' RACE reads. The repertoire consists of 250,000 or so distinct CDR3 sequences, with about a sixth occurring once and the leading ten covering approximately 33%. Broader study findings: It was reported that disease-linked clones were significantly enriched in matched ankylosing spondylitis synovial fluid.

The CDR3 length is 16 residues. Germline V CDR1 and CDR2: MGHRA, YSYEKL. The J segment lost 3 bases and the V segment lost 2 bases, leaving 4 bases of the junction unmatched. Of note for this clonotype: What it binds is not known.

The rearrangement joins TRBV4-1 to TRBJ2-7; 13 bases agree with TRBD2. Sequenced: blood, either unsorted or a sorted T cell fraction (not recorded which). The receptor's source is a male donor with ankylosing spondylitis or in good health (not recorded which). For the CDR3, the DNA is TGCGCCAGCAGCCAACAACTAGCGGGAGGGCTCTACGAGCAGTACTTC. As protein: CASSQQLAGGLYEQYF.